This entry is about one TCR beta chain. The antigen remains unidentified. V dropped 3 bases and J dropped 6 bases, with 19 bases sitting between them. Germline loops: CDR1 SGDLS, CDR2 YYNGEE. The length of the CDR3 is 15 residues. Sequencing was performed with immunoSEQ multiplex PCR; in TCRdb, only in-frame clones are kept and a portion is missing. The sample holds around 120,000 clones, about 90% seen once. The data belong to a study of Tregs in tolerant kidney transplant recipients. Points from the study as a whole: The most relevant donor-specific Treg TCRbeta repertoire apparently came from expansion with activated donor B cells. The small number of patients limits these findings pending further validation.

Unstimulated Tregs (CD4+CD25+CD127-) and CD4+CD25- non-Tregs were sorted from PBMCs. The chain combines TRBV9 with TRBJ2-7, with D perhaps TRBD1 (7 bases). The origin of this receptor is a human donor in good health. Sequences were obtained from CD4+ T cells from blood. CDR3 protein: CASSAQSHRGGEQYF. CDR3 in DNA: TGTGCCAGCAGCGCGCAAAGCCACAGGGGAGGCGAGCAGTACTTC.